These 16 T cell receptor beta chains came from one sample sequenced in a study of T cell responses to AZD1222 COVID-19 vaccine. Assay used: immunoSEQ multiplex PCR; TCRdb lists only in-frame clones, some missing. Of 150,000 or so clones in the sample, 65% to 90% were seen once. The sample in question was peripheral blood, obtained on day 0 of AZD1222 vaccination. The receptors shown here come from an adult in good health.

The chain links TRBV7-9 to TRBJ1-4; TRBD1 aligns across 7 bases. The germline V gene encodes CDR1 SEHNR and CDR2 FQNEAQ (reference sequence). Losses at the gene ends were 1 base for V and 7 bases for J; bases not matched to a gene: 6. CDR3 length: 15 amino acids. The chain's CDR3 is CASSLGTGVSEKLFF. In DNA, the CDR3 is TGTGCCAGCAGCTTAGGTACAGGGGTCAGTGAAAAACTGTTTTTT. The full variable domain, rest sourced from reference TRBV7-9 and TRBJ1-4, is DTGVSQNPRHKITKRGQNVTFRCDPISEHNRLYWYRQTLGQGPEFLTYFQNEAQLEKSRLLSDRFSAERPKGSFSTLEIQRTEQGDSAMYLCASSLGTGVSEKLFFGSGTQLSVL.

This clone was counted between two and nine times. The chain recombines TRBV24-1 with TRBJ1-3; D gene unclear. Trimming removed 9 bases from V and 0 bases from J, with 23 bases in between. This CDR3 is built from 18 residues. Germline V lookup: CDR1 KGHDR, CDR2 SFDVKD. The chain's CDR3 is CATLTLAGRDSSGNTIYF. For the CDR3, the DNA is TGTGCCACCCTAACTCTCGCTGGACGCGATTCCTCTGGAAACACCATATATTTT.

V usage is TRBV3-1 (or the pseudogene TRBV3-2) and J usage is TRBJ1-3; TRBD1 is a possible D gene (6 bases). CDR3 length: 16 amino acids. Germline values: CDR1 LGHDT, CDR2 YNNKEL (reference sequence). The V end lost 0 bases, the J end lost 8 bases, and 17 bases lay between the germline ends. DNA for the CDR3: TGTGCCAGCAGCCAAGATCCGGGGGCTTCTGCGGACACCATATATTTT. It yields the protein CASSQDPGASADTIYF.

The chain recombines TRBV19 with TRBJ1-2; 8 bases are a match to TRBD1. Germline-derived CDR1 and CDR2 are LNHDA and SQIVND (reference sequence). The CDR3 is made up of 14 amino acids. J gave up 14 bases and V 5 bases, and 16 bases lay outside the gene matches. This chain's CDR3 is CASSVRQGISSPTF. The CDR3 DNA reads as TGTGCCAGTAGTGTCCGACAGGGGATCTCATCCCCTACCTTC.

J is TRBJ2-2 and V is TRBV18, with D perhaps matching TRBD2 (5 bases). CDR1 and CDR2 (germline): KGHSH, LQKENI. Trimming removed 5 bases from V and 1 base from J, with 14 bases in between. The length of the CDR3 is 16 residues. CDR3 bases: TGTGCCAGCTCAGCCGCGGGTCGGGGGAACACCGGGGAGCTGTTTTTT. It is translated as CASSAAGRGNTGELFF. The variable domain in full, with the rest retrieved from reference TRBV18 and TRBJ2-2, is NAGVMQNPRHLVRRRGQEARLRCSPMKGHSHVYWYRQLPEEGLKFMVYLQKENIIDESGMPKERFSAEFPKEGPSILRIQQVVRGDSAAYFCASSAAGRGNTGELFFGEGSRLTVL.

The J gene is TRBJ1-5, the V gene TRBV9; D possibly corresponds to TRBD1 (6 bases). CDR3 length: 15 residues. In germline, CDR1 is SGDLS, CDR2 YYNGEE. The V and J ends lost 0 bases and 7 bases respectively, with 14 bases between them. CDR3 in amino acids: CASSVEGVSRQPQHF. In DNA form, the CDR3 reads TGTGCCAGCAGCGTAGAGGGGGTCTCTAGGCAGCCCCAGCATTTT.

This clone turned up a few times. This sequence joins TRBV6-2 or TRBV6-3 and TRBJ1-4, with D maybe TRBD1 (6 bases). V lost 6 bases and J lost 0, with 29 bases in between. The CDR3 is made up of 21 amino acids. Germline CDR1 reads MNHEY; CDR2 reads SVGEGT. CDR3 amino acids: CASSTRWEAWTVSTTNEKLFF. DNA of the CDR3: TGTGCCAGCAGCACCCGATGGGAAGCCTGGACAGTTTCCACAACTAATGAAAAACTGTTTTTT.

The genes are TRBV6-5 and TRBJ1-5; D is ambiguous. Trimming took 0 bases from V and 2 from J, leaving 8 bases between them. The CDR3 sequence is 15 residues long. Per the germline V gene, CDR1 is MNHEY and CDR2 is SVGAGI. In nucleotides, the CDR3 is TGTGCCAGCAGTTACTCGTACGGAGGCAATCAGCCCCAGCATTTT. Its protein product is CASSYSYGGNQPQHF.

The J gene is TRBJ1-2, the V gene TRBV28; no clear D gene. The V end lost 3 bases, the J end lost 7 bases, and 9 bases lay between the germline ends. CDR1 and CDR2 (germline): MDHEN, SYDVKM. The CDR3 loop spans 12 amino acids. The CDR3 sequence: CASSLIRGGYTF. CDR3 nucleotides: TGTGCCAGCAGTTTGATCCGTGGTGGCTACACCTTC.

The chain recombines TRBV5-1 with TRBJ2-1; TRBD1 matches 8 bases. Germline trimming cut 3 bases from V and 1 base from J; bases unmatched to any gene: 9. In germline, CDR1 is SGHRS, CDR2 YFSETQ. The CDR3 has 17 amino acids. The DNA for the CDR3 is TGCGCCAGCAGCTCCTCTCCAACAGGGGGGTCCTACAATGAGCAGTTCTTC. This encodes CASSSSPTGGSYNEQFF.

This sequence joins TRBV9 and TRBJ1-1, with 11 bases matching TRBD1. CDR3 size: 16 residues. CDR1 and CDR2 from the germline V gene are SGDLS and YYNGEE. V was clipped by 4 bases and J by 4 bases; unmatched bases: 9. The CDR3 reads CASSPQRTGGVTEAFF. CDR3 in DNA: TGTGCCAGCAGCCCTCAAAGGACAGGGGGCGTCACTGAAGCTTTCTTT.

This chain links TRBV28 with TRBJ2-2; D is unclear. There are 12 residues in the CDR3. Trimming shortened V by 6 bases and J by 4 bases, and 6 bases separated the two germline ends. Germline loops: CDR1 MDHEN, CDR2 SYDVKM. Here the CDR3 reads CASSLSTGELFF. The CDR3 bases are TGTGCCAGCAGCTTGTCCACCGGGGAGCTGTTTTTT.

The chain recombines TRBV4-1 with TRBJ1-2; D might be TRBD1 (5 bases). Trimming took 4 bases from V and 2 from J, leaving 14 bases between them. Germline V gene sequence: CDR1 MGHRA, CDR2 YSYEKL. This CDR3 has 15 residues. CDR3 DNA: TGCGCCAGCAGCCTACATACAGGAGACAACTATGGCTACACCTTC. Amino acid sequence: CASSLHTGDNYGYTF.

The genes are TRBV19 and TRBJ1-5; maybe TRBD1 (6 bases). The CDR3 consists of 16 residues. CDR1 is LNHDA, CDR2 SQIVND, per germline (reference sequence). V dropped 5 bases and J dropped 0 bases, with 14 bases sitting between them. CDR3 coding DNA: TGTGCCAGTAGTTTCCACCGGACAGATAGCAATCAGCCCCAGCATTTT. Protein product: CASSFHRTDSNQPQHF.

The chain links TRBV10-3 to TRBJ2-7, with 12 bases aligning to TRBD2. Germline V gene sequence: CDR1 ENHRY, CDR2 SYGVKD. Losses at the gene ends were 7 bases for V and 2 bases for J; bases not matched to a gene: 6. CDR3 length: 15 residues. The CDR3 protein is CAINEGLAGPYEQYF. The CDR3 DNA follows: TGTGCCATCAACGAAGGACTAGCGGGGCCCTACGAGCAGTACTTC.

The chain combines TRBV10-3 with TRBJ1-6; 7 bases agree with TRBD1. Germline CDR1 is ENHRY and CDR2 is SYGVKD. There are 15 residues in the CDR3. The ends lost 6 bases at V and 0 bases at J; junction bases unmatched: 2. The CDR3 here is CAIRAGGSYNSPLHF. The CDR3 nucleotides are TGTGCCATCAGGGCAGGGGGCTCCTATAATTCACCCCTCCACTTT.